This entry features one T cell receptor beta chain sequence. The junction had 6 bases not matched to a gene; V was cut back by 0 bases and J by 6 bases. CDR1 and CDR2 from the germline V gene are GTSNPN and SVGIG (reference sequence). The CDR3 length is 15 residues. These data are taken from a study of identical twins. TCRdb processed the 5' RACE reads anew with MiXCR; each CDR3 protein has one entry. This table holds 600,000 to 700,000 distinct CDR3 sequences, less than 25% found once. The sample was also reused in another study, on T cells expressing NK-cell markers. From that report: Cells sorted as CD3+CD56+NKG2C+, CD3+CD56+NKG2C- and CD3+CD56-NKG2C+ T cells supplied the TCR beta repertoires. Whether expanded NKG2C-expressing T cell clones recognize HCMV is unknown.

V usage is TRBV30 and J usage is TRBJ2-7; 12 bases line up with TRBD1. The sequencing sample was made of PBMCs. This receptor was obtained from a woman in her late teens or twenties in good health. Here the CDR3 DNA reads TGTGCCTGGAGTGTAAAAGGGACAGGGGGCTTCGAGCAGTACTTC. Translated: CAWSVKGTGGFEQYF.